Listed below are T cell receptor beta chains from one sample, sequenced in a study of T-cell memory formation after mild COVID-19. In TCRdb, the 5' RACE reads were re-called with MiXCR into one record per CDR3 protein. This sample has about 610,000 distinct CDR3 sequences, with roughly a sixth found just once. The sample comprised PBMCs or a T cell subset sorted from them (not recorded which). The receptors here all came from an adult woman who had mild COVID-19 (a few samples of this study predate the infection). Cell type and time point are not known. Both conserved end residues are part of each CDR3. The D gene is left open where the match is weak. Rows give clone size only sometimes, using once, few, many, or a class for an expanded clone.

j_gene | v_gene | d_gene | abundance | CDR3nt | CDR3aa
TRBJ2-1 | TRBV20-1 | . | . | TGCAGTGCTAGCGGGGCTGCGCAGTTCTTC | CSASGAAQFF
TRBJ1-2 | TRBV18 | . | few | TGTGCCAGCTCACCGACGGGGGCGCCGGACTATGGCTACACCTTC | CASSPTGAPDYGYTF
TRBJ2-3 | TRBV5-1 | TRBD1 | . | TGCGCCAGCAGCTTGGGGGGGACAGGGGGCCCAGATACGCAGTATTTT | CASSLGGTGGPDTQYF
TRBJ1-2 | TRBV6-1 | TRBD1 | few | TGTGCCAGCAGTGAAGGTCAGGGGGCTTATGGCTACACCTTC | CASSEGQGAYGYTF
TRBJ1-4 | TRBV9 | . | . | TGTGCCAGCAGCGTGGGGGGGCGGGATGAAAAACTGTTTTTT | CASSVGGRDEKLFF
TRBJ2-3 | TRBV5-1 | TRBD2 | . | TGCGCCAGCAGCTTGGTAACTAGCGGGAGCTCGGATACGCAGTATTTT | CASSLVTSGSSDTQYF
TRBJ2-1 | TRBV6-1 | . | . | TGTGCCAGCAAATGGGGTGGGCGGAATGAGCAGTTCTTC | CASKWGGRNEQFF
TRBJ2-1 | TRBV28 | . | few | TGTGCCAGCACTCCAGCGGGAGCAGGGGGTTCCAATGAGCAGTTCTTC | CASTPAGAGGSNEQFF
TRBJ2-4 | TRBV7-9 | . | few | TGTGCCAGCAGCTCGGGGTTACAGTTCCTAGCCAAAAACATTCAGTACTTC | CASSSGLQFLAKNIQYF
TRBJ2-1 | TRBV5-6 | TRBD2 | . | TGTGCCAGCAGCACGGGACTAGCGGGAGGGAGCTCCTACAATGAGCAGTTCTTC | CASSTGLAGGSSYNEQFF
TRBJ2-5 | TRBV7-9 | TRBD1 | . | TGTGCCAGCATCCCCATGGACAGGTCTGGGGCCGGGCGGCAAGAGACCCAGTACTTC | CASIPMDRSGAGRQETQYF
TRBJ2-5 | TRBV12-3/TRBV12-4 | . | few | TGTGCCAGCAGCACCACTAGGGAGACCCAGTACTTC | CASSTTRETQYF
TRBJ1-1 | TRBV6-5 | . | few | TGTGCCAGCAAAGACAGCCTGTTTACTGAAGCTTTCTTT | CASKDSLFTEAFF
TRBJ2-2 | TRBV19 | TRBD1 | few | TGTGCCAGTAGTTCTCCGACAGGGGTTCCCGGGGAGCTGTTTTTT | CASSSPTGVPGELFF
TRBJ2-7 | TRBV12-3/TRBV12-4 | . | . | TGTGCCAGCAGACAAGACGGAGTGCCCGAGCAGTACTTC | CASRQDGVPEQYF
TRBJ2-3 | TRBV2 | . | many | TGTGCCAGCAGACCGGGGGAGGGCACAGATACGCAGTATTTT | CASRPGEGTDTQYF
TRBJ1-2 | TRBV29-1 | TRBD1 | medium-sized | TGCAGCGTTGAGGGGACAGACCTCTTATATGGCTACACCTTC | CSVEGTDLLYGYTF
TRBJ2-2 | TRBV11-2 | . | . | TGTGCCAGCAGTTCCACTACATCCGGGGAGCTGTTTTTT | CASSSTTSGELFF
TRBJ1-4 | TRBV12-3/TRBV12-4 | . | few | TGTGCCAGCAGTCCAGGGGATCTCGGGGAAAAACTGTTTTTT | CASSPGDLGEKLFF
TRBJ2-7 | TRBV7-9 | TRBD1 | few | TGTGCCAGCAGCTTAGCCGTGGGACAGACCTACGAGCAGTACTTC | CASSLAVGQTYEQYF
TRBJ1-6 | TRBV4-1 | . | many | TGCGCCAGCAGCCGGGGAACAGGGTCCAATTCACCCCTCCACTTT | CASSRGTGSNSPLHF
TRBJ2-1 | TRBV6-5 | TRBD2 | . | TGTGCCAGCAGATCCCTCTCGCGGGGGGTTGGTGAGCAGTTCTTC | CASRSLSRGVGEQFF
TRBJ1-3 | TRBV4-3 | . | few | TGCGCCAGCAGCCAAGCTCTCCGGGACACCATATATTTT | CASSQALRDTIYF
TRBJ1-3 | TRBV5-1 | . | . | TGCGCCAGCAGCTTGGCGGGATCGGGGACAGGAAACACCATATATTTT | CASSLAGSGTGNTIYF
TRBJ2-2 | TRBV5-5 | TRBD1 | . | TGTGCCAGCAGCCTCGGGACAGGGGACACCGGGGAGCTGTTTTTT | CASSLGTGDTGELFF
TRBJ2-3 | TRBV5-1 | TRBD2 | . | TGCGCCAGCAGTGGACTAGTTGGCCCCACAGATACGCAGTATTTT | CASSGLVGPTDTQYF
TRBJ2-7 | TRBV6-5 | TRBD2 | many | TGTGCCAGCAGGGCGACGACTAGCGGGAAACGCGAGCAGTACTTC | CASRATTSGKREQYF
TRBJ2-7 | TRBV3-1 | . | few | TGTGCCAGCAGTGGGGAAGACAGAGATTACGAGCAGTACTTC | CASSGEDRDYEQYF
TRBJ2-2 | TRBV3-1 | TRBD2 | few | TGTGCCAGCAGCCCAGGGACTAGGGGCCAACCCACCGGGGAGCTGTTTTTT | CASSPGTRGQPTGELFF